This T cell receptor beta chain was documented in a study of spatial heterogeneity in lung cancer. As for time point: blood at routine non-recurrence follow-up after resection. Study results and caveats: Blood showed ubiquitous tumor TCRs more often at resection than at routine follow-up.

TCRdb used MiXCR to reprocess the 5' RACE reads, holding one entry per CDR3 protein. Of 20,000 to 30,000 distinct CDR3 sequences in the sample, 9.7% were seen once. As to this clonotype: Its antigen is not identified.

Sample: PBMCs, taken at follow-up. This receptor was taken from a male donor with early-stage non-small cell lung cancer.

In DNA form, the CDR3 reads TGCGCCAGCATCTCAAATGCGTGGGGGTCGCTCGGAGAAGCTTTCTTT. This sequence encodes CASISNAWGSLGEAFF. The genes are TRBV10-2 and TRBJ1-1, with D perhaps matching TRBD1 (5 bases). The V and J ends lost 7 bases and 8 bases respectively, with 26 bases between them. Looked up from germline, CDR1 is WSHSY and CDR2 is SAAADI. The CDR3 covers 16 residues.